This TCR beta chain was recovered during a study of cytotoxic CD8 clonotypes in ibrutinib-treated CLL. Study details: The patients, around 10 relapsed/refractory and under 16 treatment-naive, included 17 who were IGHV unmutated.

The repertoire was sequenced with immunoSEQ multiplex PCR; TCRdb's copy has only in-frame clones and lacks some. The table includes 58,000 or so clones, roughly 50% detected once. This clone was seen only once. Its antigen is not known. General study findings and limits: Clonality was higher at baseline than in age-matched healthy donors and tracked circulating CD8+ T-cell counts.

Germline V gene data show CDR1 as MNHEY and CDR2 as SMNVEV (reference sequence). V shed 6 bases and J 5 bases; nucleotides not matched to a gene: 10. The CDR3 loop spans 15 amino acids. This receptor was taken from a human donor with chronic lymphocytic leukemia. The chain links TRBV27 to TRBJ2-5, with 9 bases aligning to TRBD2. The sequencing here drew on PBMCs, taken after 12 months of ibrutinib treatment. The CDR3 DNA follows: TGTGCCAGCAGATCAGGACTAGCGCTTGTGGAGACCCAGTACTTC. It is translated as CASRSGLALVETQYF.